This TCR beta chain originates from a study of blood T cell repertoires in COVID-19. The overall study: Researchers got acute and convalescent COVID-19 samples from the United States, Italy and Spain.

Assay: immunoSEQ multiplex PCR; the TCRdb copy retains only in-frame clones and omits some. The sample contains approximately 58,000 clones, about three quarters of which appear only once. Germline CDR1 reads KGHSH; CDR2 reads LQKENI. V lost 6 bases, J lost 6 bases, and 8 bases stayed unmatched. The CDR3 runs to 14 residues. The sample consisted of peripheral blood. This receptor was identified in a man aged 65 to 85 with active or convalescent COVID-19. V usage is TRBV18 and J usage is TRBJ1-5; TRBD1 agrees at 7 bases. Here the CDR3 DNA reads TGTGCCAGCTCCGCGACAGGGCGGCTTCAGCCCCAGCATTTT. Protein: CASSATGRLQPQHF.